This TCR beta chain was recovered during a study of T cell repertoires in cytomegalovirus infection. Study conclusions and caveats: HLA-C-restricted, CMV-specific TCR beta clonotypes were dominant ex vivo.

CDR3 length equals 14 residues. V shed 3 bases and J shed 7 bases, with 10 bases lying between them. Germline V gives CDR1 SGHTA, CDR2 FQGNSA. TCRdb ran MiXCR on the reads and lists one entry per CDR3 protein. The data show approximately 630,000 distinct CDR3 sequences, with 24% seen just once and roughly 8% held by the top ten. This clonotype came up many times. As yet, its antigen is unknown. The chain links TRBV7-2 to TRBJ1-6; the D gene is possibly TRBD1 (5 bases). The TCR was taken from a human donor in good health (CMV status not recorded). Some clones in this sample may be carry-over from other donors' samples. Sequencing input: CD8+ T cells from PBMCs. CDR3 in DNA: TGTGCCAGCAGCTTCGCAGGGACGAATTCACCCCTCCACTTT. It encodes CASSFAGTNSPLHF. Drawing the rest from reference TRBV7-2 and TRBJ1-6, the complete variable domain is GAGVSQSPSNKVTEKGKDVELRCDPISGHTALYWYRQSLGQGLEFLIYFQGNSAPDKSGLPSDRFSAERTGGSVSTLTIQRTQQEDSAVYLCASSFAGTNSPLHFGNGTRLTVT.